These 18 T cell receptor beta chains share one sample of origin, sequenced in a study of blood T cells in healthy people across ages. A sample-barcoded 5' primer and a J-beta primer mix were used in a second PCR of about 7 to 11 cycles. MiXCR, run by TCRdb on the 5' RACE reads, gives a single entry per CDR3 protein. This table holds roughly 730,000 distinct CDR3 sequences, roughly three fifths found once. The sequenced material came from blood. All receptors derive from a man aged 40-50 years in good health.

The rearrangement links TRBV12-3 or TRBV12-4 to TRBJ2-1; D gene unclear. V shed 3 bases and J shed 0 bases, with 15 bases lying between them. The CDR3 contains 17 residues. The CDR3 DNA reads TGTGCCAGCAGTTTTCCGCGGCGGTCAACCTCCTACAATGAGCAGTTCTTC. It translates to CASSFPRRSTSYNEQFF.

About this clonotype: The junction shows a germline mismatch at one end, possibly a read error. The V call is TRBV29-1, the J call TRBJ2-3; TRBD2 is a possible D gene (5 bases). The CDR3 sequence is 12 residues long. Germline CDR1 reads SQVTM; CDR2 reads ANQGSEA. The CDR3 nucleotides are TGTAGCGTTGAACTATGGACAGATACGCAGTATTTT. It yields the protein CSVELWTDTQYF.

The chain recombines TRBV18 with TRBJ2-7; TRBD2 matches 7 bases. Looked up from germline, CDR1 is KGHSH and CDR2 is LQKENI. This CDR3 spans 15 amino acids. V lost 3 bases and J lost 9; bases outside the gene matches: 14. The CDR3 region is CASSPDRVLSGGQYF. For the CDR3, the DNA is TGTGCCAGCTCACCGGACCGGGTCCTCTCGGGGGGGCAGTACTTC.

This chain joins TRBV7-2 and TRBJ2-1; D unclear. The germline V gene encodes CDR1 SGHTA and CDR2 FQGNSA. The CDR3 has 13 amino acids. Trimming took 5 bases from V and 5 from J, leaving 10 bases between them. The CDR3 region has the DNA TGTGCCAGCAGCGCGTGGGAAAACAATGAGCAGTTCTTC. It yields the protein CASSAWENNEQFF.

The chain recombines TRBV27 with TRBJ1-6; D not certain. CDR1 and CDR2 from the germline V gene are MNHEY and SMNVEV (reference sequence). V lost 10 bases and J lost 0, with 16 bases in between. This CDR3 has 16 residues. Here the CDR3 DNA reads TGTGCCACCAGACCCGGATTTAACTCCTATAATTCACCCCTCCACTTT. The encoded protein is CATRPGFNSYNSPLHF.

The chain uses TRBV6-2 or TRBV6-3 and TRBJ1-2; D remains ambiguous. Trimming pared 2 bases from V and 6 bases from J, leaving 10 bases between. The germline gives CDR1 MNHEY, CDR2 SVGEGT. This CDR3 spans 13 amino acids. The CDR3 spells CASSYSVRDGYTF. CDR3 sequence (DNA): TGTGCCAGCAGTTACAGTGTCCGAGATGGCTACACCTTC.

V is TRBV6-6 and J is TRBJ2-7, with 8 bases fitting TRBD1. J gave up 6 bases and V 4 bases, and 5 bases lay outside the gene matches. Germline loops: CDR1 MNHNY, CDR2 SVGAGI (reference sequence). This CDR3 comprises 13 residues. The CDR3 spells CASSLETGAEQYF. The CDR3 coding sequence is TGTGCCAGCAGTTTAGAGACAGGGGCCGAGCAGTACTTC.

The CDR3 DNA sequence: TGTGCTAGTGGTTTGGTCTCCTGGGTGAGCTATGGCTACACCTTC. Translation: CASGLVSWVSYGYTF. The chain recombines TRBV12-5 with TRBJ1-2; D gene unclear. Trimming took 0 bases from V and 4 from J, leaving 12 bases between them. Per germline, CDR1 LGHNT and CDR2 FRNRAP. This CDR3 spans 15 amino acids.

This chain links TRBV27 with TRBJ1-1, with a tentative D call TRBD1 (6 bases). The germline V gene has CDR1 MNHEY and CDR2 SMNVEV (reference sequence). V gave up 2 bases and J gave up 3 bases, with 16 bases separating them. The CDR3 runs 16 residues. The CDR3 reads CASSLGFGGAYTEAFF. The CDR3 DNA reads TGTGCCAGCAGTTTAGGGTTTGGGGGCGCGTACACTGAAGCTTTCTTT.

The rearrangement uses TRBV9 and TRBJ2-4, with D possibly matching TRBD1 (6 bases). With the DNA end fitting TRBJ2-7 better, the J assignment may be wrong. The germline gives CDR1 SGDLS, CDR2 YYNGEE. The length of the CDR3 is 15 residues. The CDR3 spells CASSAQGSPSYEQYF. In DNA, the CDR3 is TGTGCCAGCAGCGCGCAGGGGTCCCCATCATACGAGCAGTACTTC.

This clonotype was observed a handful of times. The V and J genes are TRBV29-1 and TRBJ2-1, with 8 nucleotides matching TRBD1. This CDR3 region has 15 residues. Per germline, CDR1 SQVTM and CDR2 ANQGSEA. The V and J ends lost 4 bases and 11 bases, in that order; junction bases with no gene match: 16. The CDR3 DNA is TGCAGCGTTGCGACAGGGGACTTACACTTCTGGCAGCAGTTCTTC. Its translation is CSVATGDLHFWQQFF.

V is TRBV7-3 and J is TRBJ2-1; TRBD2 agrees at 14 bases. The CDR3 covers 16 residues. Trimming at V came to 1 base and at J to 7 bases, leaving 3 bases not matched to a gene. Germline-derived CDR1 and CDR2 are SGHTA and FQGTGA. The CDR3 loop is CASSLNRLAGGNEQFF. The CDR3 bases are TGTGCCAGCAGCTTAAACCGACTAGCGGGAGGGAATGAGCAGTTCTTC. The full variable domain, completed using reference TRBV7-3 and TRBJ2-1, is GAGVSQTPSNKVTEKGKYVELRCDPISGHTALYWYRQSLGQGPEFLIYFQGTGAADDSGLPNDRFFAVRPEGSVSTLKIQRTERGDSAVYLCASSLNRLAGGNEQFFGPGTRLTVL.

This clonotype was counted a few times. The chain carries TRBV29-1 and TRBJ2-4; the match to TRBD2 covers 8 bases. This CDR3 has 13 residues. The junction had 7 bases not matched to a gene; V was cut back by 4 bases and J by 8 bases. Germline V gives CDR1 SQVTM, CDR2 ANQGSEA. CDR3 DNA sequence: TGCAGCGTTGCCCGGGGGGGCGGAGACATTCAGTACTTC. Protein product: CSVARGGGDIQYF. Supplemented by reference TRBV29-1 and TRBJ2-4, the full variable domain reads SAVISQKPSRDICQRGTSLTIQCQVDSQVTMMFWYRQQPGQSLTLIATANQGSEATYESGFVIDKFPISRPNLTFSTLTVSNMSPEDSSIYLCSVARGGGDIQYFGAGTRLSVL.

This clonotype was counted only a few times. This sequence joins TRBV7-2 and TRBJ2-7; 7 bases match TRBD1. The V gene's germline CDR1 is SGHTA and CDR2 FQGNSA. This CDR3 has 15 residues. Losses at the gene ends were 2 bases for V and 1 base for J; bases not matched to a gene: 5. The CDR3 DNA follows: TGTGCCAGCAGCTTAATTGGCAGGGGGTCCTACGAGCAGTACTTC. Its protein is CASSLIGRGSYEQYF.

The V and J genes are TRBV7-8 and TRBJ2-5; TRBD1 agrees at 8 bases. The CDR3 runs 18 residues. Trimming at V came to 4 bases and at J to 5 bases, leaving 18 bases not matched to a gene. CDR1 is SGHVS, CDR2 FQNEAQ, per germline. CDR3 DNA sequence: TGTGCCAGCAGCTCCCTTGGCGGGGCAGGGGGCTTACGGGAGACCCAGTACTTC. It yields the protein CASSSLGGAGGLRETQYF.

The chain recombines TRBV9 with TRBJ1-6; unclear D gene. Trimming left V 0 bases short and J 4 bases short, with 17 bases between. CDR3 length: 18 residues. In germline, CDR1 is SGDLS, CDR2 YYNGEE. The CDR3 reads CASSVGRNTPDYNSPLHF. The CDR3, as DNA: TGTGCCAGCAGCGTAGGAAGGAACACTCCTGATTATAATTCACCCCTCCACTTT.

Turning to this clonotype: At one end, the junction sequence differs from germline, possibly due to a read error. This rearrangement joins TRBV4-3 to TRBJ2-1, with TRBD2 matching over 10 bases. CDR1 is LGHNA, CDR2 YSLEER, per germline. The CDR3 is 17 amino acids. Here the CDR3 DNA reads TGCGCCAGAAGCCAAGAACCTAGCGGGAGTAAGGGCAATGAGCAGTTCTTC. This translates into CARSQEPSGSKGNEQFF.

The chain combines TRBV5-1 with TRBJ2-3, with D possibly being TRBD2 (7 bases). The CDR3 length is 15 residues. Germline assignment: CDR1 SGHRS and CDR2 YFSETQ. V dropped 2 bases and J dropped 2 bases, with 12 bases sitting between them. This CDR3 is CASSFQGGDTDTQYF. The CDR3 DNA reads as TGCGCCAGCAGCTTTCAAGGGGGGGACACAGATACGCAGTATTTT.